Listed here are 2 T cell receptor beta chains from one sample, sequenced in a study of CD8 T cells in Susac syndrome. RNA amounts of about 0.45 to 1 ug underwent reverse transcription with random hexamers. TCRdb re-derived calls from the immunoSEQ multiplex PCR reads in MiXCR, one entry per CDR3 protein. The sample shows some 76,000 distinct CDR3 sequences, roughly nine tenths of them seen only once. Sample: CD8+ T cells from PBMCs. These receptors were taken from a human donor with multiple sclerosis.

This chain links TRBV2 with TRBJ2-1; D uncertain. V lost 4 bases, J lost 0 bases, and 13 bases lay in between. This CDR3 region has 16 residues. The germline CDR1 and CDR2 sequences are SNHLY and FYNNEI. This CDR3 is CASSVLPPSSYNEQFF. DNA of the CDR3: TGTGCCAGCAGTGTCCTCCCACCGAGCTCCTACAATGAGCAGTTCTTC. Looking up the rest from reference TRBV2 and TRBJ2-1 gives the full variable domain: EPEVTQTPSHQVTQMGQEVILRCVPISNHLYFYWYRQILGQKVEFLVSFYNNEISEKSEIFDDQFSVERPDGSNFTLKIRSTKLEDSAMYFCASSVLPPSSYNEQFFGPGTRLTVL.

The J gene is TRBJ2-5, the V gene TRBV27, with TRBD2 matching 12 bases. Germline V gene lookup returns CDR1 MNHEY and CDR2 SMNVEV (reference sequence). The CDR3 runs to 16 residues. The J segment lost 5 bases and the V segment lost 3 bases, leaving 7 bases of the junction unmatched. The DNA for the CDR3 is TGTGCCAGCAGTTTGACTAGCGGGAGAATTGGTGAGACCCAGTACTTC. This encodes CASSLTSGRIGETQYF.